The TCR beta chain described here comes from a study of T cells in Graves' hyperthyroidism and ophthalmopathy. Trimming stripped 3 bases from V and 10 bases from J, with 15 bases between. This CDR3 is 13 amino acids long. This clonotype has just a few counts. The target antigen is unknown. Amplification of TCR beta CDR3 regions was performed using RNA transcripts as template. An initial round of RT-PCR targeting the TCR CDR3 relied on the HTBI primer set. TCRdb recomputed calls from the multiplex PCR reads with MiXCR, one row per CDR3 protein. Of approximately 620,000 distinct CDR3 sequences in the sample, approximately 15% were seen once. Study results and limitations: Also found in blood were most expanded thyroid clonotypes above 0.001. Ophthalmopathy was told apart from stable hyperthyroidism by a 13 V-J model.

It was uncontrolled infection, other autoimmune disease, pregnancy or lactation that excluded patients. The diagnostic basis comprised clinical symptoms, serum thyroxine and TRAb, thyroid ultrasound and orbital computed tomography. The sequencing sample was made of blood. This clonotype was obtained from a woman aged 40 to 49 with Graves' ophthalmopathy. The chain employs TRBV12-3 or TRBV12-4 and TRBJ1-2; D unclear. The CDR3 sequence: CASSFRAGMAYTF. The CDR3 coding sequence is TGTGCCAGCAGTTTTCGGGCAGGCATGGCCTACACCTTC.